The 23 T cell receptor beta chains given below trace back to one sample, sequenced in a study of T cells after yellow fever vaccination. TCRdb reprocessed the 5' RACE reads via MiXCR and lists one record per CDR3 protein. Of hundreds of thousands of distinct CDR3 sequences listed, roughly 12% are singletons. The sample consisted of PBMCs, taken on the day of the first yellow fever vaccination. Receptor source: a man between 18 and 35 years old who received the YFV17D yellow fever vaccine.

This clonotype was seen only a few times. CDR3 in DNA: TGTGCCAGCAGCTTTGTAGCAACTTCTAACTATGGCTACACCTTC. This sequence encodes CASSFVATSNYGYTF. The rearrangement links TRBV7-2 to TRBJ1-2; D is unclear. Germline values: CDR1 SGHTA, CDR2 FQGNSA. The CDR3 spans 15 residues. Trimming left V 3 bases short and J 0 bases short, with 11 bases between.

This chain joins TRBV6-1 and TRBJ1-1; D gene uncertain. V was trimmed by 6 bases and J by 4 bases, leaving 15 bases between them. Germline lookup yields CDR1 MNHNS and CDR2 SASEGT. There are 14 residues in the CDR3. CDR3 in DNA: TGTGCCAGCAGCCGAGTTGGGTTTCGCACTGAAGCTTTCTTT. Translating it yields CASSRVGFRTEAFF.

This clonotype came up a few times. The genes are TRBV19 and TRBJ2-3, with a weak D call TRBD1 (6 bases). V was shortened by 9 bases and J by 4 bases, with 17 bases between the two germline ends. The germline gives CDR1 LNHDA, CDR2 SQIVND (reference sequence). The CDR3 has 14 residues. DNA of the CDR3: TGTGCCAGCGACGCCCAGGGGAGCGCAGATACGCAGTATTTT. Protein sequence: CASDAQGSADTQYF.

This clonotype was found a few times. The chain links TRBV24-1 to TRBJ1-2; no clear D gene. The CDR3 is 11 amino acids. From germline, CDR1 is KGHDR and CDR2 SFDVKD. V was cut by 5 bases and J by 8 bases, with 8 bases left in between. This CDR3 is CATSVNGGYTF. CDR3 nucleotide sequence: TGTGCCACCAGTGTGAACGGAGGCTACACCTTC.

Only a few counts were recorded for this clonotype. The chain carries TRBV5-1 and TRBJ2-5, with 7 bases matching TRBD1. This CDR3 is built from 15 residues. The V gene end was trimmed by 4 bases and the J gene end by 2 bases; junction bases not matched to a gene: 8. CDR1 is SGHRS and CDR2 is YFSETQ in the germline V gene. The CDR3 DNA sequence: TGCGCCAGCAGCCCCCAGGGGACAGTACAAGAGACCCAGTACTTC. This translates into CASSPQGTVQETQYF.

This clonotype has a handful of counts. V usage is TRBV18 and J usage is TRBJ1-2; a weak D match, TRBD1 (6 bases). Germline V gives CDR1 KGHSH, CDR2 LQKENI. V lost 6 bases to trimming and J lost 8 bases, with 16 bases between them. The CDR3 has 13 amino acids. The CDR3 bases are TGTGCCAGCTCTCCCGGGACATCTTTCGGCTACACCTTC. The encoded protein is CASSPGTSFGYTF.

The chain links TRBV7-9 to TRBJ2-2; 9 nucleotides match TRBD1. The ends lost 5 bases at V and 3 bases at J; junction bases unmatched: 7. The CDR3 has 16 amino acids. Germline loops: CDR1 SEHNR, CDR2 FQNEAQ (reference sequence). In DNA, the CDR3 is TGTGCCAGCAGCCCTAAACAGGGGGCCTACACCGGGGAGCTGTTTTTT. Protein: CASSPKQGAYTGELFF.

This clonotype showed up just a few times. In DNA form, the CDR3 reads TGTGCCACCAGCGGGGCGGGGGGTGCCCGAGAGACCCAGTACTTC. Translation: CATSGAGGARETQYF. The chain recombines TRBV15 with TRBJ2-5, with 8 nucleotides matching TRBD2. CDR3 length: 15 amino acids. Trimming took 5 bases from V and 4 from J; bases not matched to a gene: 9. The germline CDR1 and CDR2 sequences are LNHNV and YYDKDF (reference sequence).

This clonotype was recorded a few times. Written as DNA, the CDR3 is TGCAGTGCTAGCGCTCAGGGGGCCTACGAGCAGTACTTC. Its translation: CSASAQGAYEQYF. This rearrangement joins TRBV20-1 to TRBJ2-7; TRBD1 agrees at 7 bases. The CDR3 extends over 13 amino acids. Germline V gives CDR1 DFQATT, CDR2 SNEGSKA (reference sequence). The ends lost 3 bases at V and 2 bases at J; junction bases unmatched: 4.

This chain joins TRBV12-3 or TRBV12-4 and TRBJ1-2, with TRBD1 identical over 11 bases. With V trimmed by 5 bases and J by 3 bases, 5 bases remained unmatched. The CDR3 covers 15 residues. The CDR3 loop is CASSLRTGGYYGYTF. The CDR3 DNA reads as TGTGCCAGCAGTCTCCGGACAGGGGGCTACTATGGCTACACCTTC.

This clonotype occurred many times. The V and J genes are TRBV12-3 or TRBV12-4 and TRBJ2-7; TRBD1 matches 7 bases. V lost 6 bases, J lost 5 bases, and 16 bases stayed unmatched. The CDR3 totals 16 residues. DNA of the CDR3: TGTGCCAGCAGGGGGGCCCGGGACAGCAAGGGTCACGAGCAGTACTTC. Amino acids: CASRGARDSKGHEQYF.

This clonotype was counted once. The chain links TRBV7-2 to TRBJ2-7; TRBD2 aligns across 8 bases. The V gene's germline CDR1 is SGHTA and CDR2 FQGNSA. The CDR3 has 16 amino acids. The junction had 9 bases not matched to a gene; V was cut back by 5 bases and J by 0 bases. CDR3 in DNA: TGTGCCAGCAGCGAAGGCAGCGGGGGTTACTCCTACGAGCAGTACTTC. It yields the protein CASSEGSGGYSYEQYF.

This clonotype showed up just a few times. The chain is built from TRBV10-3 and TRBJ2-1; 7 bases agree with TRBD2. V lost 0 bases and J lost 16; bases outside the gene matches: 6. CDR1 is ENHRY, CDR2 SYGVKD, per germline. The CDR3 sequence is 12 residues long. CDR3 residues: CAISESGLDEFF. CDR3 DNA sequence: TGTGCCATCAGTGAGTCCGGACTAGATGAATTCTTC.

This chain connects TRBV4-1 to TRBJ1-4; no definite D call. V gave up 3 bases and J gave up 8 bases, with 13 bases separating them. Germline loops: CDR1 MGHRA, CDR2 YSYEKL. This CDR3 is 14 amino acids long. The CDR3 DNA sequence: TGCGCCAGCAGCCAGGAGACCGGGAGGGAAAAACTGTTTTTT. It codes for CASSQETGREKLFF.

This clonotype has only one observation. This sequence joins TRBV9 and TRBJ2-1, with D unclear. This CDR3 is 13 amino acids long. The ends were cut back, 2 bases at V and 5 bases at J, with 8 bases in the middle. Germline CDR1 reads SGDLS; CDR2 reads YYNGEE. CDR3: CASSVSNHNEQFF. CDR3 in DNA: TGTGCCAGCAGCGTTTCTAACCACAATGAGCAGTTCTTC.

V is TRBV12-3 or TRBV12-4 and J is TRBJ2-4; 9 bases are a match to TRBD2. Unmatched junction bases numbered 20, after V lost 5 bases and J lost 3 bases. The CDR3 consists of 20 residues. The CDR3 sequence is CASSPPRVSGGPLGKNIQYF. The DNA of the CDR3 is TGTGCCAGCAGTCCACCGCGGGTCAGCGGGGGGCCCTTAGGCAAAAACATTCAGTACTTC.

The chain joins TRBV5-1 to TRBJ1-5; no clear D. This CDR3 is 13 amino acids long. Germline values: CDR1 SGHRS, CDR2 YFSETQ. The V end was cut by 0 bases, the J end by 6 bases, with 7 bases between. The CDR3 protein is CASSLDPGQPQHF. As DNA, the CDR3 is TGCGCCAGCAGCTTGGATCCCGGTCAGCCCCAGCATTTT.

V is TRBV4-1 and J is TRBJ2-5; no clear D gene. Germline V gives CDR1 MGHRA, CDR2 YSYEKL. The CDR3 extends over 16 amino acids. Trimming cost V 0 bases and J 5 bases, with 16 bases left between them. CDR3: CASSQDRAAVVETQYF. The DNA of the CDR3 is TGCGCCAGCAGCCAAGATCGGGCAGCCGTGGTGGAGACCCAGTACTTC.

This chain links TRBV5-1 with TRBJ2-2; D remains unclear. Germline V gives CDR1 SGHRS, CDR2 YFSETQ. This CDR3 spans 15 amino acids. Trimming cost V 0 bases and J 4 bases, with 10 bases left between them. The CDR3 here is CASSLAMRGTGELFF. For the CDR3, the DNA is TGCGCCAGCAGCTTGGCCATGCGAGGCACCGGGGAGCTGTTTTTT.

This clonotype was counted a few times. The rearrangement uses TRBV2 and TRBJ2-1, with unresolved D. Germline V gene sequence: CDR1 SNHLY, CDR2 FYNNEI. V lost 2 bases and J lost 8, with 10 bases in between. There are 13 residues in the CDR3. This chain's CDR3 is CASSEQTPDEQFF. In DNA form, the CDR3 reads TGTGCCAGCAGTGAACAGACCCCGGATGAGCAGTTCTTC.

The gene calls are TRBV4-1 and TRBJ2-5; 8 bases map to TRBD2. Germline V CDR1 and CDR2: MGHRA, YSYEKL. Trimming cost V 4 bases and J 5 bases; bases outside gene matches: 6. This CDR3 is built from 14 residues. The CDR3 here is CASSRPGGRETQYF. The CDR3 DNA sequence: TGCGCCAGCAGCCGGCCGGGGGGGCGGGAGACCCAGTACTTC.

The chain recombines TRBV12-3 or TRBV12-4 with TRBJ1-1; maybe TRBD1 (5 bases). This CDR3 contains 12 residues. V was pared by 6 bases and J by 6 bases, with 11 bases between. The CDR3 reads CASRIGGAEAFF. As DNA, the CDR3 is TGTGCCAGCAGGATTGGGGGGGCTGAAGCTTTCTTT.

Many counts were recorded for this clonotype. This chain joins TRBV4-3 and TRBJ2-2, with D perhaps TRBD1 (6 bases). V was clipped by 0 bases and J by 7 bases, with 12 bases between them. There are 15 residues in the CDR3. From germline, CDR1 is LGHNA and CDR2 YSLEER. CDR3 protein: CASSQDGQGIGELFF. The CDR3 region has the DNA TGCGCCAGCAGCCAAGATGGGCAGGGGATCGGGGAGCTGTTTTTT.